This T cell receptor beta chain was recorded in a study of T cells in tuberculosis. The study's findings and limits: Samples were chosen by availability of cryopreserved specimens.

Remarks on this clone: Its antigen is still unknown.

The ends lost 0 bases at V and 7 bases at J; junction bases unmatched: 7. The CDR3 extends over 15 amino acids. Germline V gene lookup returns CDR1 SGHRS and CDR2 YFSETQ. Each donor contributed about 110,000 T cells on average, unsorted. Clones were read by immunoSEQ multiplex PCR, and TCRdb kept only the in-frame ones, dropping some. The sample has 45,000 or so clones; about 96% are singletons. The specimen was PBMCs. This chain links TRBV5-1 with TRBJ1-5; 7 bases agree with TRBD1. The clonotype was recovered from a donor aged 10 to 29 with latent tuberculosis or without tuberculosis infection. The CDR3 is CASSLEGAGYQPQHF. DNA for the CDR3: TGCGCCAGCAGCTTGGAGGGGGCGGGGTACCAGCCCCAGCATTTT.